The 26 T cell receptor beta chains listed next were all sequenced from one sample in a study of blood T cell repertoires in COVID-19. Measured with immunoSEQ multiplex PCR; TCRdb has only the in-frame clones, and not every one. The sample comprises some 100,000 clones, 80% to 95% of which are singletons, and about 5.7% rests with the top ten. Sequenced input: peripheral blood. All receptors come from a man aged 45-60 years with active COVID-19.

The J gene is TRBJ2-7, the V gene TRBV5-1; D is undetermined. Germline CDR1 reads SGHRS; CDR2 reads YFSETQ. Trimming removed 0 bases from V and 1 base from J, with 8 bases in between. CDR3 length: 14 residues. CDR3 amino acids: CASSLVAGSYEQYF. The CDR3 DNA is TGCGCCAGCAGCTTGGTGGCAGGATCCTACGAGCAGTACTTC.

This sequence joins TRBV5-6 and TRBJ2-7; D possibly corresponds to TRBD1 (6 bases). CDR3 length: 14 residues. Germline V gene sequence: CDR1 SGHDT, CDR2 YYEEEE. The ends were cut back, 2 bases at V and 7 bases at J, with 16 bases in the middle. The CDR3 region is CASSLSPGVGEQYF. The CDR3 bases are TGTGCCAGCAGCTTATCGCCAGGGGTGGGAGAGCAGTACTTC.

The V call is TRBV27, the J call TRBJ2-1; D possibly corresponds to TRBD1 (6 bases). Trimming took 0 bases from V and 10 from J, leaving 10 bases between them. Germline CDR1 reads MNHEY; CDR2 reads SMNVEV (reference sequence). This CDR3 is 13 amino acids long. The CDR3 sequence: CASSLSGADEQFF. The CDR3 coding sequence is TGTGCCAGCAGTTTATCGGGGGCGGACGAGCAGTTCTTC.

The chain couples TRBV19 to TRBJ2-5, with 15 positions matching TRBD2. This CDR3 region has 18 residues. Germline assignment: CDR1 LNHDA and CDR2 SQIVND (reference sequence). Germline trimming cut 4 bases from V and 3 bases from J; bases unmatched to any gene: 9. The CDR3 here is CASSTWTSGRGKKETQYF. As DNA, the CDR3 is TGTGCCAGTAGTACTTGGACTAGCGGGAGGGGGAAAAAAGAGACCCAGTACTTC.

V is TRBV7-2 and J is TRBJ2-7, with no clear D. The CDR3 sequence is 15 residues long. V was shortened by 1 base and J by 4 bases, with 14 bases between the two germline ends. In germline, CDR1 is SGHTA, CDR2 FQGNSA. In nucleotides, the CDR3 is TGTGCCAGCAGCTTAGGATCCCTGGGCCGTTACGAGCAGTACTTC. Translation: CASSLGSLGRYEQYF.

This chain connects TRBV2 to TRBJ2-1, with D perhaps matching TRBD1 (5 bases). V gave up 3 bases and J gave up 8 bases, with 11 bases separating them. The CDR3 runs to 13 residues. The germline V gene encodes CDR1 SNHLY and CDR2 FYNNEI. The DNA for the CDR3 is TGTGCCAGCAGTGATGGTATAGGGGATGAGCAGTTCTTC. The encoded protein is CASSDGIGDEQFF.

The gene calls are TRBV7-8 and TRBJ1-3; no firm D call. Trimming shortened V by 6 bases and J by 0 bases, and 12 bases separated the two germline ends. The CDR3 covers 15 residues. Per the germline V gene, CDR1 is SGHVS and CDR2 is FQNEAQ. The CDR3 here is CASRIGLNSGNTIYF. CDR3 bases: TGTGCCAGCAGGATAGGACTGAACTCTGGAAACACCATATATTTT.

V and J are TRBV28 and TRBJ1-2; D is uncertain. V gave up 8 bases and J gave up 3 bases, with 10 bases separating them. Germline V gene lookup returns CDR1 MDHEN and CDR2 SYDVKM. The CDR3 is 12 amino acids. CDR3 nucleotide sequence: TGTGCCAGCGAACAGAACCACTATGGCTACACCTTC. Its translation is CASEQNHYGYTF.

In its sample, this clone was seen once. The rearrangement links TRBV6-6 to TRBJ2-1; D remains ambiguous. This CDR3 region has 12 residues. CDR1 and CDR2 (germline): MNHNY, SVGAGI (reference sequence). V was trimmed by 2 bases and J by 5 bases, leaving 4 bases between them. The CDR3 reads CASSYADNEQFF. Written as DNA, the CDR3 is TGTGCCAGCAGTTACGCGGACAATGAGCAGTTCTTC.

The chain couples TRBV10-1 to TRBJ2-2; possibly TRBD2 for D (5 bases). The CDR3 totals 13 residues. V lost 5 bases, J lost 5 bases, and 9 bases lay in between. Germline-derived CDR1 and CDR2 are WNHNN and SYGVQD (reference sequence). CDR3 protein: CASSRPGTGELFF. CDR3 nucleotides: TGCGCCAGCAGTAGGCCGGGAACCGGGGAGCTGTTTTTT.

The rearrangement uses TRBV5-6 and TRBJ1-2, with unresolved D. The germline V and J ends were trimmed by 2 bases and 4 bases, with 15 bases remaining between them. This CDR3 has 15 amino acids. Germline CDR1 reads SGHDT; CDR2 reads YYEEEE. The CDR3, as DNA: TGTGCCAGCAGCTTTCGACTCGACCGTCCCTATGGCTACACCTTC. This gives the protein CASSFRLDRPYGYTF.

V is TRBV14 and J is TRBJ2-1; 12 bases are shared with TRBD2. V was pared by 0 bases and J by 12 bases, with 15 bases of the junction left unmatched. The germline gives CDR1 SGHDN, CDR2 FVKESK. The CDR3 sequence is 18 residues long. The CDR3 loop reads CASSQDQGVLAGGASQFF. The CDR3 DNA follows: TGTGCCAGCAGCCAAGACCAGGGGGTACTAGCGGGAGGCGCATCGCAGTTCTTC.

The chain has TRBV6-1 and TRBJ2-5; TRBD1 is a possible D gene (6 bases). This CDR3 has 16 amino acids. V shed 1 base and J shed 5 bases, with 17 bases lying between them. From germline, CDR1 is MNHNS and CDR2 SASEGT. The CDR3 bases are TGTGCCAGCAGTGAAGTAATGGGCAGGGGAAAGGAGACCCAGTACTTC. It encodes CASSEVMGRGKETQYF.

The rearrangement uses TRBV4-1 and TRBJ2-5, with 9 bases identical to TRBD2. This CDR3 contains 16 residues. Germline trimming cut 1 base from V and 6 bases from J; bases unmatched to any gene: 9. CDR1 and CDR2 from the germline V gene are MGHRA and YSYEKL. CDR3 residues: CASSQVLAGAPKTQYF. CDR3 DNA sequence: TGCGCCAGCAGCCAAGTGTTAGCGGGAGCCCCAAAGACCCAGTACTTC.

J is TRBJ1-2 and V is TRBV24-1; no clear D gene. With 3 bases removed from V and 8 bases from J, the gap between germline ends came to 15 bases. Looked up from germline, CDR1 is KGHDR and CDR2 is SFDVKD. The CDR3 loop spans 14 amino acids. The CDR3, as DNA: TGTGCCACCAGTGATCCCGGGAATGAGGACGGCTACACCTTC. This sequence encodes CATSDPGNEDGYTF.

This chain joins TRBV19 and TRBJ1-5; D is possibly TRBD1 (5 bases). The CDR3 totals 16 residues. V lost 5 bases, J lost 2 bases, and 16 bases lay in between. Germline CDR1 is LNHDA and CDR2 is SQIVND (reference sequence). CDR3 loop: CASSWGGSNGNQPQHF. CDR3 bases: TGTGCCAGTAGTTGGGGGGGGTCTAACGGCAATCAGCCCCAGCATTTT.

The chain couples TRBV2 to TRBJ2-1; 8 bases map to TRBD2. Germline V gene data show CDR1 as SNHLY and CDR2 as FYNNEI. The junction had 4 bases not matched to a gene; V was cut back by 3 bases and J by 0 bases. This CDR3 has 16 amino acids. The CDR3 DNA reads TGTGCCAGCAGTGAGGAGCGGGGGAGCTCCTACAATGAGCAGTTCTTC. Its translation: CASSEERGSSYNEQFF.

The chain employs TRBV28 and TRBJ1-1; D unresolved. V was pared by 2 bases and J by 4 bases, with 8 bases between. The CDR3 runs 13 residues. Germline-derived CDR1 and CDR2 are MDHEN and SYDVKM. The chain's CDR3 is CASSLLRSTEAFF. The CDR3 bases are TGTGCCAGCAGTTTACTGAGGAGCACTGAAGCTTTCTTT.

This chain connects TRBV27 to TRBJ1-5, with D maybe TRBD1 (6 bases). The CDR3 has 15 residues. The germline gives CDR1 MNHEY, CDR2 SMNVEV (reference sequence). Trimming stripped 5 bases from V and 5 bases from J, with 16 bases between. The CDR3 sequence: CASSGGQGRDQPQHF. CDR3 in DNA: TGTGCCAGCAGTGGGGGACAAGGCCGGGATCAGCCCCAGCATTTT.

CDR3 sequence (DNA): TGTGCCAGCAGAAACGGGGGATTACAGTACTTC. Its translation: CASRNGGLQYF. The chain recombines TRBV6-5 with TRBJ2-7; TRBD2 is a possible D gene (6 bases). Trimming pared 6 bases from V and 10 bases from J, leaving 13 bases between. Germline V gene data show CDR1 as MNHEY and CDR2 as SVGAGI. The CDR3 has 11 residues.

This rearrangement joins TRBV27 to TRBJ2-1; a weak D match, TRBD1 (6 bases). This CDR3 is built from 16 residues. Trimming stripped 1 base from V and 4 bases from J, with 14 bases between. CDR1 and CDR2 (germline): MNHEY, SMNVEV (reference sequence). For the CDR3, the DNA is TGTGCCAGCAGTTTATGGCTTACAGGGATATACAATGAGCAGTTCTTC. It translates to CASSLWLTGIYNEQFF.

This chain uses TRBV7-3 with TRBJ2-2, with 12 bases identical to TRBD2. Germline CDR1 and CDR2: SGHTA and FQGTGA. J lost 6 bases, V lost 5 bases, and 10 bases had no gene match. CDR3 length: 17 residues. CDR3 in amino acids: CASSPTSGRFKAGELFF. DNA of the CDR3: TGTGCCAGCAGCCCGACTAGCGGGAGATTTAAAGCCGGGGAGCTGTTTTTT.

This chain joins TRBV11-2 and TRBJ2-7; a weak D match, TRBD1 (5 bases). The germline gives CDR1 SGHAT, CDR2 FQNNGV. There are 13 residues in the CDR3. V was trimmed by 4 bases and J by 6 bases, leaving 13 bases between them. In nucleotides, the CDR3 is TGTGCCAGCAGCTACAACCCAGGGTTCGAGCAGTACTTC. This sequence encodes CASSYNPGFEQYF.

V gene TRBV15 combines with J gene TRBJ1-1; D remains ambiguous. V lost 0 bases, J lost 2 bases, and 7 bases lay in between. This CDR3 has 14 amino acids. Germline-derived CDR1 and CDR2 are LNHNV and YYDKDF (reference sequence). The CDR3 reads CATSRDMANTEAFF. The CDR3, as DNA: TGTGCCACCAGCAGAGATATGGCTAACACTGAAGCTTTCTTT.

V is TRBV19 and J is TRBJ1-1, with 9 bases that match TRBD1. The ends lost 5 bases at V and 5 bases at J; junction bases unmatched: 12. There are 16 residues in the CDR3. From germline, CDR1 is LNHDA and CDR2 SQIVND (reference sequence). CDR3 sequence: CASSSPGTGRGTEAFF. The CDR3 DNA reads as TGTGCCAGTAGTTCTCCCGGGACAGGGAGGGGGACTGAAGCTTTCTTT. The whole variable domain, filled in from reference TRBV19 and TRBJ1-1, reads DGGITQSPKYLFRKEGQNVTLSCEQNLNHDAMYWYRQDPGQGLRLIYYSQIVNDFQKGDIAEGYSVSREKKESFPLTVTSAQKNPTAFYLCASSSPGTGRGTEAFFGQGTRLTVV.

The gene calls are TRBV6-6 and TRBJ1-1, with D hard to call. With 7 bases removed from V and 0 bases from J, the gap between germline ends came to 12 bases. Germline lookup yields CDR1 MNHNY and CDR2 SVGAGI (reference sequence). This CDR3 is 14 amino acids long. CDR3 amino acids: CASTQRGLNTEAFF. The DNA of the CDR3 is TGTGCCAGCACCCAAAGAGGGCTGAACACTGAAGCTTTCTTT.